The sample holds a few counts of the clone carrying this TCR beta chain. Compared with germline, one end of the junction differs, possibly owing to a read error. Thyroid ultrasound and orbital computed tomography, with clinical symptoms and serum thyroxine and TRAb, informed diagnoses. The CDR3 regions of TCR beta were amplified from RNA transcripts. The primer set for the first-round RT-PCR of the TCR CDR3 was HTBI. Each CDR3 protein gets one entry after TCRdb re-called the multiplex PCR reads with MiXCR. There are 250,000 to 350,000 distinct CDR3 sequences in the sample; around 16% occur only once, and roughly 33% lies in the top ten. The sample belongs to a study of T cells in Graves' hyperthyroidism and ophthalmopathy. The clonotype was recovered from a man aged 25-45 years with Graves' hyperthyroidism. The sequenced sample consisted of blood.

CDR3 amino acids: CATSPSGQTLAKNIQYF. CDR3 DNA: TGTGCCACCTCACCATCCGGACAAACTCTAGCCAAAAACATTCAGTACTTC. This sequence joins TRBV18 and TRBJ2-4; possible D gene TRBD1, 5 bases. Germline V gives CDR1 KGHSH, CDR2 LQKENI. CDR3 length: 17 residues.